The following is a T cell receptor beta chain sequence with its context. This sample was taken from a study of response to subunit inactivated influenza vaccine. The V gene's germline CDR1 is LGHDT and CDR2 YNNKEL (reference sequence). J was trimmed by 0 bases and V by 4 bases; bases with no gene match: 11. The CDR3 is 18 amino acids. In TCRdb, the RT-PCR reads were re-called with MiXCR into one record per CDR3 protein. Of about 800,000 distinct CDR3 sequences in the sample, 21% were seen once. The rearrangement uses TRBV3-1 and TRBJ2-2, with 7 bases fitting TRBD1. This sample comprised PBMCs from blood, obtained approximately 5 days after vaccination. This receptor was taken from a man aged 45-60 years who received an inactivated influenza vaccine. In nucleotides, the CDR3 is TGTGCCAGCAGCCCCCAGCCGATGACAGGGTCGAACACCGGGGAGCTGTTTTTT. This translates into CASSPQPMTGSNTGELFF. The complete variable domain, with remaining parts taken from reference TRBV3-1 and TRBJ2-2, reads DTAVSQTPKYLVTQMGNDKSIKCEQNLGHDTMYWYKQDSKKFLKIMFSYNNKELIINETVPNRFSPKSPDKAHLNLHINSLELGDSAVYFCASSPQPMTGSNTGELFFGEGSRLTVL.